These 14 T cell receptor beta chains were sequenced from one sample in a study of CD8+ T cells in alopecia areata. cDNA serving as the sequencing template came from extracted, reverse transcribed RNA. Sequenced by immunoSEQ multiplex PCR; TCRdb stores in-frame clones only, minus some. Here the sample spans more than 95,000 clones, about two fifths being singletons. Input material: CD4+ T cells sorted from blood. The receptors originated from a human donor with alopecia areata.

The chain carries TRBV29-1 and TRBJ1-3; no firm D call. V lost 5 bases to trimming and J lost 0 bases, with 5 bases between them. Germline V gene lookup returns CDR1 SQVTM and CDR2 ANQGSEA. CDR3 length: 12 amino acids. The CDR3 region is CSVHGSGNTIYF. The CDR3 DNA is TGCAGCGTTCACGGCTCTGGAAACACCATATATTTT.

This clone was counted only a few times. Other DNA sequences in this sample translate to the same CDR3. The V gene is TRBV7-2, the J gene TRBJ2-3; D not resolved. Germline lookup yields CDR1 SGHTA and CDR2 FQGNSA. The V gene lost 5 bases and the J gene lost 2 bases, with 5 bases spanning the gap. The CDR3 is 12 amino acids. CDR3 region: CASSPTTDTQYF. For the CDR3, the DNA is TGTGCCAGCAGCCCAACCACAGATACGCAGTATTTT.

This clone was seen a few times. The chain joins TRBV2 to TRBJ2-3; 7 bases agree with TRBD1. This CDR3 contains 12 residues. J lost 4 bases, V lost 6 bases, and 1 base had no gene match. Germline-derived CDR1 and CDR2 are SNHLY and FYNNEI. This chain's CDR3 is CASRGQSDTQYF. The CDR3 DNA sequence: TGTGCCAGCAGGGGACAGTCAGATACGCAGTATTTT.

This clone was detected only a few times. This chain links TRBV10-3 with TRBJ2-5; D is possibly TRBD1 or TRBD2 (5 bases each). The CDR3 extends over 12 amino acids. V was shortened by 10 bases and J by 5 bases, with 14 bases between the two germline ends. Germline CDR1 ENHRY, CDR2 SYGVKD. The chain's CDR3 is CATGTGMETQYF. The CDR3 DNA sequence: TGTGCCACCGGGACGGGGATGGAGACCCAGTACTTC.

The gene calls are TRBV29-1 and TRBJ1-1; possibly TRBD1 for D (5 bases). Germline V lookup: CDR1 SQVTM, CDR2 ANQGSEA. The germline V and J ends were trimmed by 8 bases and 1 base, with 17 bases remaining between them. The CDR3 sequence is 14 residues long. Here the CDR3 reads CSSQVYGTNTEAFF. The CDR3 DNA reads TGCAGCTCCCAGGTGTACGGGACGAACACTGAAGCTTTCTTT.

J is TRBJ2-7 and V is TRBV7-9, with D unclear. V was pared by 1 base and J by 7 bases, with 5 bases between. Germline V gene data show CDR1 as SEHNR and CDR2 as FQNEAQ (reference sequence). This CDR3 has 11 amino acids. The CDR3 loop reads CASSLEREQYF. In nucleotides, the CDR3 is TGTGCCAGCAGCTTAGAGAGAGAGCAGTACTTC.

This clone was seen a handful of times. The rearrangement uses TRBV5-1 and TRBJ1-3; D ambiguous. Trimming took off 6 bases at V and 0 bases at J, with 4 bases between the two ends. The germline CDR1 and CDR2 sequences are SGHRS and YFSETQ. The CDR3 extends over 12 amino acids. CDR3 bases: TGCGCCAGCACTAGCTCTGGAAACACCATATATTTT. Amino acid sequence: CASTSSGNTIYF. The whole variable domain, filled in from reference TRBV5-1 and TRBJ1-3, reads KAGVTQTPRYLIKTRGQQVTLSCSPISGHRSVSWYQQTPGQGLQFLFEYFSETQRNKGNFPGRFSGRQFSNSRSEMNVSTLELGDSALYLCASTSSGNTIYFGEGSWLTVV.

This clone was seen a handful of times. The chain recombines TRBV5-1 with TRBJ2-5; TRBD2 aligns across 9 bases. The CDR3 length is 16 residues. Germline V lookup: CDR1 SGHRS, CDR2 YFSETQ. The V gene end was trimmed by 3 bases and the J gene end by 1 base; junction bases not matched to a gene: 7. CDR3 amino acids: CASSWTAGGPQETQYF. Written as DNA, the CDR3 is TGCGCCAGCAGCTGGACAGCGGGAGGCCCCCAAGAGACCCAGTACTTC.

As concerns this clone: Other DNA sequences within the sample encode an identical CDR3. The J gene is TRBJ2-3, the V gene TRBV5-1; D may be TRBD1 (5 bases). Germline assignment: CDR1 SGHRS and CDR2 YFSETQ. V dropped 0 bases and J dropped 1 base, with 6 bases sitting between them. The CDR3 is 14 amino acids. DNA of the CDR3: TGCGCCAGCAGCTTGGGACAGCGCACAGATACGCAGTATTTT. Protein: CASSLGQRTDTQYF.

This clone appeared a few times. The chain carries TRBV2 and TRBJ2-7, with TRBD2 as a possible D gene (5 bases). V lost 6 bases to trimming and J lost 4 bases, with 13 bases between them. Germline CDR1 reads SNHLY; CDR2 reads FYNNEI. The CDR3 covers 13 residues. CDR3 DNA: TGTGCCAGCAGCCGGGATACGAGTTACGAGCAGTACTTC. Its translation: CASSRDTSYEQYF.

The rearrangement links TRBV29-1 to TRBJ2-7; TRBD2 agrees at 9 bases. CDR1 is SQVTM and CDR2 is ANQGSEA in the germline V gene. J lost 0 bases, V lost 1 base, and 4 bases had no gene match. This CDR3 has 15 residues. The CDR3 DNA follows: TGCAGCGTTGAAGTCGAAGCGGGAGGCTCCTACGAGCAGTACTTC. It specifies CSVEVEAGGSYEQYF.

This clone was recorded a few times. The rearrangement joins TRBV30 to TRBJ2-3; 7 bases fit TRBD2. The CDR3 runs 14 residues. V was pared by 2 bases and J by 3 bases, with 5 bases of the junction left unmatched. Looked up from germline, CDR1 is GTSNPN and CDR2 is SVGIG (reference sequence). The CDR3 is CAWSRLAVTDTQYF. For the CDR3, the DNA is TGTGCCTGGAGTAGGCTAGCGGTTACAGATACGCAGTATTTT.

This clone was observed a few times. The V gene is TRBV28, the J gene TRBJ2-1; D is possibly TRBD2 (6 bases). This CDR3 is built from 14 residues. Per the germline V gene, CDR1 is MDHEN and CDR2 is SYDVKM. V was shortened by 5 bases and J by 3 bases, with 11 bases between the two germline ends. The CDR3 region has the DNA TGTGCCAGCAGTCCGGGAGCCAACTACAATGAGCAGTTCTTC. It translates to CASSPGANYNEQFF.

V is TRBV4-1 and J is TRBJ1-5; D is perhaps TRBD1 (6 bases). This CDR3 region has 17 residues. The V gene's germline CDR1 is MGHRA and CDR2 YSYEKL. Trimming took 0 bases from V and 3 from J, leaving 15 bases between them. The CDR3 reads CASSQEGIRTDNQPQHF. For the CDR3, the DNA is TGCGCCAGCAGCCAAGAAGGTATAAGGACAGACAATCAGCCCCAGCATTTT.